These T cell receptor beta chains were read from a single sample in a study of T cell clonotyping in hematopoietic cell transplantation. Method: immunoSEQ multiplex PCR; TCRdb's copy keeps in-frame clones and lacks some. This table holds roughly 9,000 clones, roughly 87% found once. The sample in question was peripheral blood mononuclear cells, obtained before stem cell transplant. Receptors were obtained from a woman aged 60-75 years with acute myeloid leukemia. Some clones in this sample may be carry-over from other donors' samples. CDR3s include the opening cysteine and the closing phenylalanine or tryptophan. Each record gives: D gene, J gene, clone size, V gene, CDR3 DNA, CDR3 protein. A D gene is named only where the DNA matches it firmly. Only part of the rows carry a size: once, few, many, or a class if the clone is expanded.

. TRBJ1-5 . TRBV6-5 TGTGCCAGCAGTTACTCGAGCAATCAGCCCCAGCATTTT CASSYSSNQPQHF
TRBD1 TRBJ1-1 . TRBV28 TGTGCCAGCAGTCCTCGGGACAGAGGAGCTTTCTTT CASSPRDRGAFF
. TRBJ2-5 . TRBV4-2 TGTGCCAGCAGCCCCGGGGGCGAATTGGCCCAGTACTTC CASSPGGELAQYF
. TRBJ1-3 . TRBV5-1 TGCGCCAGCAGTTTTGGGGTTGCCTCTGGAAACACCATATATTTT CASSFGVASGNTIYF
TRBD2 TRBJ2-7 . TRBV14 TGTGCCAGCAGCCAGAATCCGGGACTAGCGGGAGGTTGGTCCTACGAGCAGTACTTC CASSQNPGLAGGWSYEQYF
. TRBJ2-3 . TRBV5-1 TGCGCCAGCACCCAAGGGGGGGGAGCTAGCACAGATACGCAGTATTTT CASTQGGGASTDTQYF
. TRBJ2-3 . TRBV30 TGTGCCTCAAAGTCTCTAGGGACTAGCACAGATACGCAGTATTTT CASKSLGTSTDTQYF
TRBD1 TRBJ2-7 . TRBV7-9 TGTGCCAGCAGCTTCGACAGGGCCTACGAGCAGTACTTC CASSFDRAYEQYF
. TRBJ1-4 . TRBV7-8 TGTGCCAGCAGCTTAGTGAGGGGGGTGGAAAAACTGTTTTTT CASSLVRGVEKLFF
TRBD1 TRBJ2-2 few TRBV7-9 TGTGCCACCCCCGCCACAGGGGTTAAGACCGGGGAGCTGTTTTTT CATPATGVKTGELFF
. TRBJ2-7 once TRBV5-1 TGCGCCAGTCGACAGGCGAGCTCCTACGAGCAGTACTTC CASRQASSYEQYF
. TRBJ1-5 . TRBV19 TGTGCCAGTAGGACTACAGGGAATCAGCCCCAGCATTTT CASRTTGNQPQHF
TRBD2 TRBJ2-2 once TRBV7-9 TGTGCCAGCCGGGGGGGCCCCAATTCGAACACCGGGGAGCTGTTTTTT CASRGGPNSNTGELFF
. TRBJ2-7 . TRBV11-2 TGTGCCAGCAGCCGCTCCGGGGGACCGAACGAGCAGTACTTC CASSRSGGPNEQYF
. TRBJ2-1 . TRBV6-5 TGTGCCAGCAGTTACTATGAGGACTACAATGAGCAGTTCTTC CASSYYEDYNEQFF
TRBD1 TRBJ2-1 . TRBV28 TGTGCCAGCAGTCTTAGGACAGGGAGCTCCTACAATGAGCAGTTCTTC CASSLRTGSSYNEQFF
. TRBJ2-2 . TRBV5-1 TGCGCCAGCAGCTTGGACCCGGGTCTCGCCGGGGAGCTGTTTTTT CASSLDPGLAGELFF
. TRBJ2-3 . TRBV6-6 TGTGCCAGCGGAGAGGGTCCAGAATACACAGATACGCAGTATTTT CASGEGPEYTDTQYF
. TRBJ2-7 . TRBV7-9 TGTGCCAGCAGCCTAGTTCTCTACGAGCAGTACTTC CASSLVLYEQYF
. TRBJ2-3 . TRBV5-1 TGCGCCAGCAGCTTGGGAGCCGGGACAGATACGCAGTATTTT CASSLGAGTDTQYF
TRBD2 TRBJ2-7 . TRBV7-6 TGTGCCAGCAGCTTACATTTGCGGGAGGGTTTCCGCGAGCAGTACTTC CASSLHLREGFREQYF
. TRBJ1-1 once TRBV19 TGTGCCAGTAGTATTGGGAGTGGACCGAACACTGAAGCTTTCTTT CASSIGSGPNTEAFF
TRBD2 TRBJ2-3 . TRBV11-2 TGTGCCAGCAGCTTAGGACTAGCGGGAGGCACAGATACGCAGTATTTT CASSLGLAGGTDTQYF
. TRBJ2-2 . TRBV6-5 TGTGCCAGCAGCCCCGGATGGAACACCGGGGAGCTGTTTTTT CASSPGWNTGELFF
. TRBJ1-3 . TRBV12-5 TGTGCTAGTGGTTTAAGTACGGCTGTGGAAAACACCATATATTTT CASGLSTAVENTIYF
. TRBJ2-6 . TRBV7-9 TGTGCCAGCAGCTTAAACGTCGGGGGGGCCAACGTCCTGACTTTC CASSLNVGGANVLTF
. TRBJ1-5 . TRBV28 TGTGCCAGCAGTTCCATTTATGGGGGCCCCTATCAGCCCCAGCATTTT CASSSIYGGPYQPQHF
TRBD2 TRBJ2-1 . TRBV27 TGTGCCAGCAGTTCCGGGACTATCTCCGATGAGCAGTTCTTC CASSSGTISDEQFF
. TRBJ1-1 . TRBV28 TGTGCCACCGCTGACTTGAACACTGAAGCTTTCTTT CATADLNTEAFF
TRBD1 TRBJ2-7 . TRBV5-1 TGCGCCAGCAGCTCGGATATTCCGGGACAGGTCTACGAGCAGTACTTC CASSSDIPGQVYEQYF